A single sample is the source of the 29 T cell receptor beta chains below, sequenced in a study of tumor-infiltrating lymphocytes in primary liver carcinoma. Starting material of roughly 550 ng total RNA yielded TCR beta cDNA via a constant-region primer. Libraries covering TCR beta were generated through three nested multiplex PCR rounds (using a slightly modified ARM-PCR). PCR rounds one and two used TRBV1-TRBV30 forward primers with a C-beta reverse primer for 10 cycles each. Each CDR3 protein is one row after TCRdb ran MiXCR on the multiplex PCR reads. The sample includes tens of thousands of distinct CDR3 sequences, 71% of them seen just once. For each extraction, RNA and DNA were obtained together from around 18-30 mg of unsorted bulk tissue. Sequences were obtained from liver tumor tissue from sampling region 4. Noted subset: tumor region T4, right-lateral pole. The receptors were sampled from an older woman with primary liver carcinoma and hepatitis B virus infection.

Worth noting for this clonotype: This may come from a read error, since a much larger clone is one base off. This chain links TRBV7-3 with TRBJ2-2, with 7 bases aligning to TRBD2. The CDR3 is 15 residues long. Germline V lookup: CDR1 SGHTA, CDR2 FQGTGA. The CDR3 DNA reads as TGTGCCAGCAGCTTAAATGGAGGGTACAGCGGGAAGCTGTTTTTT. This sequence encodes CASSLNGGYSGKLFF.

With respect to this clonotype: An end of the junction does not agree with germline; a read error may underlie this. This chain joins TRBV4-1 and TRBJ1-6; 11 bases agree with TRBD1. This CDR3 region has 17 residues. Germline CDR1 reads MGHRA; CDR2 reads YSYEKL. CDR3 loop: CASSQVLGQGAYSALHF. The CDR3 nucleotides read TGCGCCAGCAGCCAAGTATTAGGACAGGGGGCATATTCAGCCCTCCACTTT.

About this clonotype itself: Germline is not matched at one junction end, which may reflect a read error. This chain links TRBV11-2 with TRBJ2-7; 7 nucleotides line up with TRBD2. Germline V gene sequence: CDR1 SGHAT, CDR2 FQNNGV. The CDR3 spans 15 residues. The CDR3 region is CASNLGPGGSYEQYF. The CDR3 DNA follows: TGTGCCAGCAACTTAGGGCCGGGAGGATCCTACGAGCAATATTTC. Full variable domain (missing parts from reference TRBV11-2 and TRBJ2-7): EAGVAQSPRYKIIEKRQSVAFWCNPISGHATLYWYQQILGQGPKLLIQFQNNGVVDDSQLPKDRFSAERLKGVDSTLKIQPAKLEDSAVYLCASNLGPGGSYEQYFGPGTRLTVT.

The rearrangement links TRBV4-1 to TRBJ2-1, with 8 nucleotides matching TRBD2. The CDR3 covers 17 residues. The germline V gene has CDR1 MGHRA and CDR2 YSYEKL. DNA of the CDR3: TGCGCGAGCGGCCAAGCGACCTACGGGAGGGCTGCCAATGAGCAGTTCTTC. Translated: CASGQATYGRAANEQFF.

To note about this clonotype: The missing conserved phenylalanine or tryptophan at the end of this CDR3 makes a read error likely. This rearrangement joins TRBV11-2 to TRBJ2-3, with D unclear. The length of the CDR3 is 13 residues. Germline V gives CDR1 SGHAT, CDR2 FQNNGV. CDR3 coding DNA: TGTGCCAGCAGATTAGATAGAGGAGATACGCAGTATTAT. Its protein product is CASRLDRGDTQYY.

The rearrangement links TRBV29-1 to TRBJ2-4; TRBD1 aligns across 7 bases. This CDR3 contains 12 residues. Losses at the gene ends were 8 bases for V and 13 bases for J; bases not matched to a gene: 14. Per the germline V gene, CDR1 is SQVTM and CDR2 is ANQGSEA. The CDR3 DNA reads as TGCAGCATTGGGACAGCGTGGGGCATGCAGTACTTC. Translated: CSIGTAWGMQYF.

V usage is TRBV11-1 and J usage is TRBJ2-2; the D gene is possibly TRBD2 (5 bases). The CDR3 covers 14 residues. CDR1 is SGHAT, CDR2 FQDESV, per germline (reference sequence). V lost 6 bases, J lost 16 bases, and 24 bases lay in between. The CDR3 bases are TGTGCCAGCAGACCGAGCCTTGACTCCGGGGAGTCGTTTTTT. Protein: CASRPSLDSGESFF.

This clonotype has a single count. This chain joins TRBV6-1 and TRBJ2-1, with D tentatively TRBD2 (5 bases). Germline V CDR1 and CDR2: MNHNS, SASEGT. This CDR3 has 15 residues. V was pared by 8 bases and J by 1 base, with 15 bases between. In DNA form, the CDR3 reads TGTGCCAGCTCCGAGCCGGGGAGTTCCTACAATGAGCAGTTCTTC. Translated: CASSEPGSSYNEQFF.

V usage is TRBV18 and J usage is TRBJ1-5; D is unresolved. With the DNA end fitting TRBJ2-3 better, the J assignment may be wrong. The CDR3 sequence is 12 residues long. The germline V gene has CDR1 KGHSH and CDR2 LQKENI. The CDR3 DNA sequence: TGTGCCAGCTCACCACGTAATCAGCTCCAGTATTTT. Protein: CASSPRNQLQYF.

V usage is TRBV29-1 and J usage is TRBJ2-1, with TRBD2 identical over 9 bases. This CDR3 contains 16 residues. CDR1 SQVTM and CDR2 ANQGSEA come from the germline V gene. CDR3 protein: CGAQSTGTSSCNEQFF. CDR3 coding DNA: TGCGGCGCCCAAAGCACCGGGACTAGCAGCTGCAATGAGCAGTTCTTC.

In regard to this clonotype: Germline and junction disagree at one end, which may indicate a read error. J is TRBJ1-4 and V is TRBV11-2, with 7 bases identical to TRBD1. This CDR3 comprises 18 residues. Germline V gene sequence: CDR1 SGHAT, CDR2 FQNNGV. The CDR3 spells CASSSTGTTRATNEILFF. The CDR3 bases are TGCGCTAGCAGCTCGACAGGGACCACTCGAGCAACTAATGAAATACTGTTTTTT.

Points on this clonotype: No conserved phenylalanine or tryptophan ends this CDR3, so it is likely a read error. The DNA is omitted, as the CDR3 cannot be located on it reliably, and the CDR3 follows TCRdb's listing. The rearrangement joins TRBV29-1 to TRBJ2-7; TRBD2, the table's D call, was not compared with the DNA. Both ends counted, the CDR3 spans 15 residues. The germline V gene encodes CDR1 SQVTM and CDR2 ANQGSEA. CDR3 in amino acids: CSVVALRLAAYEQYL.

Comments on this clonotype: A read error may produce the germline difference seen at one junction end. The CDR3 here is CASSPRLREAYEQHF. In DNA, the CDR3 is TGTGCCAGCAGCCCCCGGCTCAGGGAGGCCTACGAGCAGCACTTC. The V and J genes are TRBV11-3 and TRBJ2-7; a weak D match, TRBD2 (6 bases). Germline V gives CDR1 SGHNT, CDR2 YENEEA. The CDR3 has 15 amino acids. The variable domain in full, with the rest retrieved from reference TRBV11-3 and TRBJ2-7, is EAGVVQSPRYKIIEKKQPVAFWCNPISGHNTLYWYLQNLGQGPELLIRYENEEAVDDSQLPKDRFSAERLKGVDSTLKIQPAELGDSAVYLCASSPRLREAYEQHFGPGTRLTVT.

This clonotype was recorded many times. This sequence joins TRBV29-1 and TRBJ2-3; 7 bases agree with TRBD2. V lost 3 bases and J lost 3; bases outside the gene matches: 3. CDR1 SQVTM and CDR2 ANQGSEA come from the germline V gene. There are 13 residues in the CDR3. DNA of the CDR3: TGCAGCGTTGAGGCTAGCGGTACAGATACGCAGTATTTT. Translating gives CSVEASGTDTQYF.

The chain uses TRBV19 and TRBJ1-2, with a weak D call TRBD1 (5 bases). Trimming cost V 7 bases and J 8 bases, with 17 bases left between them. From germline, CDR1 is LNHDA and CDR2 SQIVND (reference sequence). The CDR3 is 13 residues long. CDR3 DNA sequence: TGTGCCAGTACCGCCAGGGATAGGATCGGCTACACCTTC. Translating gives CASTARDRIGYTF.

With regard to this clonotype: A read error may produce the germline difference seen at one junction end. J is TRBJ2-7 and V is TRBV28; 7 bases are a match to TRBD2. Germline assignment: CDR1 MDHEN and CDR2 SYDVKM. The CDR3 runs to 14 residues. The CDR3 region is CVSSFGGGLYEQYF. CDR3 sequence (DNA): TGTGTCAGCAGTTTTGGCGGGGGTCTTTACGAGCAGTACTTC.

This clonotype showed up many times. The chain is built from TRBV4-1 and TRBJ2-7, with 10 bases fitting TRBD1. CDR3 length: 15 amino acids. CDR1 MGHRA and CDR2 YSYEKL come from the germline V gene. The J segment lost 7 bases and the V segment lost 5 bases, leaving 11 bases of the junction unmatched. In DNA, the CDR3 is TGCGCCAGCAGCTACCCGGGACAGGGGTCGCGGGAGCAGTACTTC. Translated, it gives CASSYPGQGSREQYF.

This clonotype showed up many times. The CDR3, as DNA: TGTGCCAGCAGTTCCCGCAGGGATAAGAACACCGGGGAGCTGTTTTTT. Translation: CASSSRRDKNTGELFF. J is TRBJ2-2 and V is TRBV28, with TRBD1 as a possible D gene (5 bases). This CDR3 comprises 16 residues. CDR1 and CDR2 from the germline V gene are MDHEN and SYDVKM. The germline V and J ends were trimmed by 4 bases and 1 base, with 13 bases remaining between them. Full variable domain (rest looked up from reference TRBV28 and TRBJ2-2): DVKVTQSSRYLVKRTGEKVFLECVQDMDHENMFWYRQDPGLGLRLIYFSYDVKMKEKGDIPEGYSVSREKKERFSLILESASTNQTSMYLCASSSRRDKNTGELFFGEGSRLTVL.

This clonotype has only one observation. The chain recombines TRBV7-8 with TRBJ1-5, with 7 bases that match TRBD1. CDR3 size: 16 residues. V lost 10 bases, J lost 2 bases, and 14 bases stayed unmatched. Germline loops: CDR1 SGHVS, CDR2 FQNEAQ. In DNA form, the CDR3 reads TGTGCCACTAGCTTAGCGTACAGGGGAGGCAATCAGCCCCAGCATTTT. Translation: CATSLAYRGGNQPQHF.

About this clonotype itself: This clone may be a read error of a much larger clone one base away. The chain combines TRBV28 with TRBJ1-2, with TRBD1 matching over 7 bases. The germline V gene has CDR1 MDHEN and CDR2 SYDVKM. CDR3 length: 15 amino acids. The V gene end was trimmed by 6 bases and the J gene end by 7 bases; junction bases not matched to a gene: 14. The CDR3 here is CASSEGSGGVGGYTF. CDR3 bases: TGTGCCAGCAGCGAGGGATCAGGGGGTGTCGGTGGCTACACCTTC.

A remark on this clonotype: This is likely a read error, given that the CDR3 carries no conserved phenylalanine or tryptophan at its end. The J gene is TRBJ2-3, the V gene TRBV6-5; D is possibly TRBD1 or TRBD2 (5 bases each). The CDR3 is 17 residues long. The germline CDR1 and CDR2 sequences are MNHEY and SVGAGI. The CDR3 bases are TGTGCCAGCAGTTACAAGCCCTGGGGGAGTGGCACAGCTACGCAGTATTCT. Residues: CASSYKPWGSGTATQYS.

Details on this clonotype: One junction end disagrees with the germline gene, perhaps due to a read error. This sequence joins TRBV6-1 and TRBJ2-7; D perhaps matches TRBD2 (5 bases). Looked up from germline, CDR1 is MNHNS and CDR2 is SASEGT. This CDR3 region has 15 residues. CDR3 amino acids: CASSEASGSPYEQYF. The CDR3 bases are TGTGCCAGCAGTGAGGCGAGCGGAAGCCCCTATGAGCAGTACTTC.

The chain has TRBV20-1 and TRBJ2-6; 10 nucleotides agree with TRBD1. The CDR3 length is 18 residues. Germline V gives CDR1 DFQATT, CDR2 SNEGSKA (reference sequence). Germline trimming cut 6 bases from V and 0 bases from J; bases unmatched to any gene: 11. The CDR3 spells CSAHSGDRGSSGANVLTF. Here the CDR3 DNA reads TGCAGTGCCCACTCGGGGGACAGGGGTAGCTCTGGGGCCAACGTCCTGACTTTC.

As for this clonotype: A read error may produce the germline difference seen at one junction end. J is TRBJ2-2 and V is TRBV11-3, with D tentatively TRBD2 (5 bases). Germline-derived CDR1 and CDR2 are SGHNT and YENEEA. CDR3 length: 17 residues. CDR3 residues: CASSLGKLVGNTGELLF. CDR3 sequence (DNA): TGTGCCAGCAGCTTAGGCAAGCTAGTGGGAAACACCGGGGAGCTGTTGTTT.

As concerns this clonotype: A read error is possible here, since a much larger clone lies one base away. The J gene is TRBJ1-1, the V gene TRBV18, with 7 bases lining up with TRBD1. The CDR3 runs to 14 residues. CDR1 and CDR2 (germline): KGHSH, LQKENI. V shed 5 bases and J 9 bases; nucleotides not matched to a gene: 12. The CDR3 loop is CASSEQGRGTQAFF. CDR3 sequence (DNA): TGTGCCAGCTCAGAACAGGGGCGCGGGACTCAAGCTTTCTTT.

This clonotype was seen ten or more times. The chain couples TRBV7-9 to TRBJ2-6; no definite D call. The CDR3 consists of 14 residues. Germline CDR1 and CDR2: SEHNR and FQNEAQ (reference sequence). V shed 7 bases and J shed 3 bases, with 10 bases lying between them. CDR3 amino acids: CASTESGGANVLTF. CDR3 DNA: TGTGCCAGCACAGAATCCGGTGGGGCCAACGTCCTGACTTTC. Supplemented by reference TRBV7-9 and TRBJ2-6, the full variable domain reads DTGVSQNPRHKITKRGQNVTFRCDPISEHNRLYWYRQTLGQGPEFLTYFQNEAQLEKSRLLSDRFSAERPKGSFSTLEIQRTEQGDSAMYLCASTESGGANVLTFGAGSRLTVL.

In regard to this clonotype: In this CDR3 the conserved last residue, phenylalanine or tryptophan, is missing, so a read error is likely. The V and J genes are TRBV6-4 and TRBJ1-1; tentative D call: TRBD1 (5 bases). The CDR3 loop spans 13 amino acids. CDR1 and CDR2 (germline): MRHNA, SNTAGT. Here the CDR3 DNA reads TGTGCTAGCAGTGAACGGGACAACACTGAAGCTTTCCTT. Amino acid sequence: CASSERDNTEAFL.

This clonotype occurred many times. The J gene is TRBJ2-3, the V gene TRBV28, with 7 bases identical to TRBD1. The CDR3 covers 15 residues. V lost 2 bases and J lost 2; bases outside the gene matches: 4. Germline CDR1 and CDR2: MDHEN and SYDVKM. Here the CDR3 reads CASSLTGAITDTQYF. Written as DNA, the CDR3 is TGTGCCAGCAGTTTAACAGGGGCCATCACAGATACGCAGTATTTT. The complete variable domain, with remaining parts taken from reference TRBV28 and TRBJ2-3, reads DVKVTQSSRYLVKRTGEKVFLECVQDMDHENMFWYRQDPGLGLRLIYFSYDVKMKEKGDIPEGYSVSREKKERFSLILESASTNQTSMYLCASSLTGAITDTQYFGPGTRLTVL.

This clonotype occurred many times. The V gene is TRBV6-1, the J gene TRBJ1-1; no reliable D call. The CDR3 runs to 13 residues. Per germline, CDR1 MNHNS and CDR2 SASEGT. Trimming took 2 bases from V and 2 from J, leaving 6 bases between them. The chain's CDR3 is CASSENRNTEAFF. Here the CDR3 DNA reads TGTGCCAGCAGTGAAAATAGAAACACTGAAGCTTTCTTT.